The 6 T cell receptor beta chains below come from one sample, sequenced in a study of blood T cell repertoires in COVID-19. Profiling relied on immunoSEQ multiplex PCR, and the TCRdb table lists in-frame clones only, not all of them. The table lists about 220,000 clones, approximately 80% of them singletons. Material for sequencing was peripheral blood. All receptors derive from a woman aged 60-70 years who had recovered from COVID-19.

This chain links TRBV5-1 with TRBJ1-4, with D tentatively TRBD1 (5 bases). This CDR3 has 13 amino acids. CDR1 is SGHRS, CDR2 YFSETQ, per germline. V shed 2 bases and J shed 8 bases, with 10 bases lying between them. The CDR3 reads CASSFQGGEKLFF. The CDR3 region has the DNA TGCGCCAGCAGCTTCCAGGGTGGAGAAAAACTGTTTTTT.

The V call is TRBV5-6, the J call TRBJ2-5; D ambiguous. The CDR3 has 15 amino acids. Trimming took off 0 bases at V and 2 bases at J, with 11 bases between the two ends. CDR1 is SGHDT and CDR2 is YYEEEE in the germline V gene. The CDR3 sequence: CASSLASIIQETQYF. In DNA, the CDR3 is TGTGCCAGCAGCTTGGCCAGTATAATTCAAGAGACCCAGTACTTC.

The chain uses TRBV5-4 and TRBJ2-1, with 9 positions matching TRBD2. Trimming removed 0 bases from V and 7 bases from J; junction bases left unmatched: 8. The CDR3 sequence is 16 residues long. The germline CDR1 and CDR2 sequences are SGHNT and YYREEE (reference sequence). The CDR3 bases are TGTGCCAGCAGCTTGGTGGCAGCGGGGGGCGGGAATGAGCAGTTCTTC. This sequence encodes CASSLVAAGGGNEQFF. The full variable domain, in which reference TRBV5-4 and TRBJ2-1 provide the parts outside the CDR3, is ETGVTQSPTHLIKTRGQQVTLRCSSQSGHNTVSWYQQALGQGPQFIFQYYREEENGRGNFPPRFSGLQFPNYSSELNVNALELDDSALYLCASSLVAAGGGNEQFFGPGTRLTVL.

This clone was recorded many times. The same CDR3 arises from other DNA sequences in this sample as well. This chain uses TRBV2 with TRBJ2-2, with a weak D call TRBD1 (6 bases). V lost 2 bases to trimming and J lost 0 bases, with 7 bases between them. The germline V gene encodes CDR1 SNHLY and CDR2 FYNNEI. The CDR3 spans 15 residues. The CDR3 nucleotides read TGTGCCAGCAGTGAATGGACAGCGAACACCGGGGAGCTGTTTTTT. This sequence encodes CASSEWTANTGELFF.

A remark on this clone: Distinct nucleotide sequences in the sample also encode this CDR3. This chain uses TRBV3-1 (or the pseudogene TRBV3-2) with TRBJ1-3; no reliable D call. The germline V gene encodes CDR1 LGHDT and CDR2 YNNKEL (reference sequence). CDR3 length: 14 residues. Trimming cost V 2 bases and J 3 bases, with 8 bases left between them. This CDR3 reads CASSQTGSGNTIYF. The CDR3 DNA follows: TGTGCCAGCAGCCAAACGGGTAGTGGAAACACCATATATTTT.

This clone has more than one count but fewer than ten. The genes are TRBV7-9 and TRBJ2-1; no clear D. V was pared by 4 bases and J by 9 bases, with 7 bases between. The CDR3 is 11 residues long. Germline V lookup: CDR1 SEHNR, CDR2 FQNEAQ (reference sequence). The CDR3, as DNA: TGTGCCAGCAGCTCCGGTGGTGAGCAGTTCTTC. Encoded protein: CASSSGGEQFF.